The 9 T cell receptor beta chains below were found in one sample sequenced in a study of cytomegalovirus exposure and HLA in healthy donors (TCRdb year 2017). The library relied on the immunoSEQ multiplex PCR assay. The multiplex PCR relied on a mix of 60 forward primers for TCR Vbeta segments and 13 reverse primers for TCR Jbeta segments. TCRdb's version of the immuneACCESS table is confined to in-frame rearrangements and falls short of the full clone set. An unresolved V gene accounts for under half of the shortfall where checked; the remainder is of unknown origin. This sample lists about 120,000 clones; 8% to 11% were detected once. Around 4.6% of the sample is held by the ten biggest clonotypes. Sequencing was carried out using PBMCs. The receptors were gathered from a woman younger than 30 in good health and CMV-seropositive.

This chain connects TRBV10-3 to TRBJ2-1, with 10 bases matching TRBD2. The length of the CDR3 is 17 residues. Germline values: CDR1 ENHRY, CDR2 SYGVKD. The ends lost 11 bases at V and 5 bases at J; junction bases unmatched: 18. CDR3 region: CASTSRIGLADDNEQFF. CDR3 in DNA: TGTGCCTCCACCTCCCGTATAGGACTAGCGGACGACAATGAGCAGTTCTTC.

This clone has a handful of counts. The J gene is TRBJ2-1, the V gene TRBV5-1; 16 bases align to TRBD2. J gave up 8 bases and V 2 bases, and 1 base lay outside the gene matches. The CDR3 runs to 15 residues. Germline CDR1 SGHRS, CDR2 YFSETQ. Written as DNA, the CDR3 is TGCGCCAGCAGCTTAGGGACTAGCGGGAGGGATGAGCAGTTCTTC. It is translated as CASSLGTSGRDEQFF.

This clone appeared a few times. CDR3 amino acids: CSVEDTGQGRGYGYTF. The DNA for the CDR3 is TGCAGCGTTGAAGATACGGGACAGGGACGGGGCTATGGCTACACCTTC. The V call is TRBV29-1, the J call TRBJ1-2; 9 nucleotides match TRBD1. V lost 0 bases, J lost 4 bases, and 9 bases stayed unmatched. There are 16 residues in the CDR3. Germline V gives CDR1 SQVTM, CDR2 ANQGSEA. The whole variable domain, remainder taken from reference TRBV29-1 and TRBJ1-2, is SAVISQKPSRDICQRGTSLTIQCQVDSQVTMMFWYRQQPGQSLTLIATANQGSEATYESGFVIDKFPISRPNLTFSTLTVSNMSPEDSSIYLCSVEDTGQGRGYGYTFGSGTRLTVV.

V is TRBV6-5 and J is TRBJ2-1; 8 bases map to TRBD1. V shed 6 bases and J 2 bases; nucleotides not matched to a gene: 6. The CDR3 runs 15 residues. The germline V gene encodes CDR1 MNHEY and CDR2 SVGAGI. The CDR3 bases are TGTGCCAGCAGCAGAGACAGGGGAGCCTACAATGAGCAGTTCTTC. This encodes CASSRDRGAYNEQFF.

V and J are TRBV9 and TRBJ1-2, with D possibly matching TRBD1 (6 bases). Germline V gives CDR1 SGDLS, CDR2 YYNGEE. This CDR3 spans 16 amino acids. The V and J ends lost 3 bases and 0 bases respectively, with 15 bases between them. The CDR3 loop reads CASSAYPGETNYGYTF. In nucleotides, the CDR3 is TGTGCCAGCAGCGCCTACCCAGGGGAGACTAACTATGGCTACACCTTC.

The chain uses TRBV6-1 and TRBJ2-7; 11 nucleotides agree with TRBD2. CDR3 length: 14 residues. Germline loops: CDR1 MNHNS, CDR2 SASEGT. V lost 6 bases, J lost 4 bases, and 5 bases stayed unmatched. This CDR3 reads CASSWTSGLYEQYF. CDR3 DNA: TGTGCCAGCAGCTGGACTAGCGGGCTTTACGAGCAGTACTTC.

The V gene is TRBV27, the J gene TRBJ2-5; 7 bases map to TRBD1. This CDR3 has 16 amino acids. Unmatched junction bases numbered 9, after V lost 3 bases and J lost 2 bases. Germline loops: CDR1 MNHEY, CDR2 SMNVEV (reference sequence). Here the CDR3 reads CASSLLGTAIQETQYF. For the CDR3, the DNA is TGTGCCAGCAGTTTGCTCGGGACAGCCATACAAGAGACCCAGTACTTC.

This clone was seen only a few times. This chain connects TRBV15 to TRBJ1-4, with TRBD1 matching 8 bases. The CDR3 length is 18 residues. Germline V gives CDR1 LNHNV, CDR2 YYDKDF (reference sequence). J lost 8 bases, V lost 9 bases, and 23 bases had no gene match. The CDR3 DNA is TGTGCCACTTTTTCGGACAGGGCCAACCCGGGGGTGGGGGAAAAACTGTTTTTT. It yields the protein CATFSDRANPGVGEKLFF.

The V and J genes are TRBV12-5 and TRBJ1-5; D not resolved. Trimming took 2 bases from V and 6 from J, leaving 11 bases between them. This CDR3 region has 14 residues. Germline-derived CDR1 and CDR2 are LGHNT and FRNRAP. The CDR3 loop is CASGLTTAVQPQHF. In DNA, the CDR3 is TGTGCTAGTGGTTTGACAACCGCTGTTCAGCCCCAGCATTTT.